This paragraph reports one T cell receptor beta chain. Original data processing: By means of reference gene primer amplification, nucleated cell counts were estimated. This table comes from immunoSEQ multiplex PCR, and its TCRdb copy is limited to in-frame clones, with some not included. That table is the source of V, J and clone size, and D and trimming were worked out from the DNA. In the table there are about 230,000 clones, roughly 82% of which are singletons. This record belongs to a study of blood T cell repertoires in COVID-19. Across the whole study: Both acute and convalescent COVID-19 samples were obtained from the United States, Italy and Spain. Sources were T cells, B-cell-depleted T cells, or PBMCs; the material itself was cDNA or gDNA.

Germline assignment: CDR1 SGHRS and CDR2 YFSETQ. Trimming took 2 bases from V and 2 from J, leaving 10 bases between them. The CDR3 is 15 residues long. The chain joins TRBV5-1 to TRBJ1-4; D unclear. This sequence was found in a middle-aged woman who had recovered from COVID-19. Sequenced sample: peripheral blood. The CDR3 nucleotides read TGCGCCAGCAGCTTAATCGGTCTTACTAATGAAAAACTGTTTTTT. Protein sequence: CASSLIGLTNEKLFF.